These 24 T cell receptor beta chains share one sample of origin, sequenced in a study of CD8 T cells in Susac syndrome. Reverse transcription of roughly 0.5 to 1 ug RNA was carried out with random hexamers. MiXCR was run by TCRdb on the immunoSEQ multiplex PCR reads, yielding one entry per CDR3 protein. This table has 100,000 to 150,000 distinct CDR3 sequences, 90% to 95% appearing once. Sequenced input: CD4+ T cells from PBMCs. The receptor set was obtained from a human donor in good health.

This chain links TRBV19 with TRBJ2-7; D unclear. Trimming removed 6 bases at V and 0 bases at J, with 15 bases between. The CDR3 runs to 15 residues. Germline V gives CDR1 LNHDA, CDR2 SQIVND (reference sequence). CDR3 in DNA: TGTGCCAGTAGCCCTGACTTCTCGAGCTCCTACGAGCAGTACTTC. Its protein product is CASSPDFSSSYEQYF.

The rearrangement links TRBV6-2 or TRBV6-3 to TRBJ2-1, with 13 positions matching TRBD2. Germline loops: CDR1 MNHEY, CDR2 SVGEGT. The CDR3 spans 16 residues. V was clipped by 7 bases and J by 5 bases; unmatched bases: 8. The CDR3 reads CASIPGLAGVDNEQFF. Here the CDR3 DNA reads TGTGCCAGCATTCCCGGACTAGCGGGAGTGGACAATGAGCAGTTCTTC.

The V and J genes are TRBV6-2 or TRBV6-3 and TRBJ2-7; 8 nucleotides align to TRBD2. V was pared by 7 bases and J by 5 bases, with 4 bases of the junction left unmatched. The CDR3 extends over 12 amino acids. Germline lookup yields CDR1 MNHEY and CDR2 SVGEGT. This CDR3 is CASKAGVNEQYF. CDR3 DNA sequence: TGTGCCAGCAAAGCGGGAGTCAACGAGCAGTACTTC.

This chain connects TRBV6-5 to TRBJ2-5; D tentatively fits TRBD1 or TRBD2 (5 bases each). Trimming left V 2 bases short and J 5 bases short, with 18 bases between. Germline V gene sequence: CDR1 MNHEY, CDR2 SVGAGI. The CDR3 loop spans 16 amino acids. The CDR3 coding sequence is TGTGCCAGCAGTTACGGCGTCTCCGGGGCAGCGGAGACCCAGTACTTC. Translated, it gives CASSYGVSGAAETQYF.

The chain has TRBV7-2 and TRBJ2-3; TRBD2 matches 7 bases. This CDR3 has 16 amino acids. Germline lookup yields CDR1 SGHTA and CDR2 FQGNSA. J was trimmed by 0 bases and V by 4 bases; bases with no gene match: 7. The CDR3 region is CASSSVAGPSTDTQYF. CDR3 nucleotide sequence: TGTGCCAGCAGCTCAGTAGCGGGCCCTAGCACAGATACGCAGTATTTT.

This chain uses TRBV7-2 with TRBJ2-5; D not resolved. Germline V gives CDR1 SGHTA, CDR2 FQGNSA. The CDR3 extends over 15 amino acids. Trimming took 2 bases from V and 2 from J, leaving 12 bases between them. The CDR3 sequence is CASSLTSGAQETQYF. The CDR3 DNA follows: TGTGCCAGCAGCTTAACGTCAGGAGCGCAAGAGACCCAGTACTTC.

The rearrangement links TRBV7-6 to TRBJ2-5; TRBD1 matches 11 bases. Germline trimming cut 5 bases from V and 3 bases from J; bases unmatched to any gene: 8. CDR1 SGHVS and CDR2 FNYEAQ come from the germline V gene. This CDR3 is 16 amino acids long. The CDR3 spells CASSPLGQGAKETQYF. The CDR3 DNA is TGTGCCAGCAGCCCCCTTGGACAGGGGGCCAAAGAGACCCAGTACTTC.

V and J are TRBV20-1 and TRBJ1-1, with 11 bases matching TRBD1. After removal of 5 bases from V and 4 bases from J, the junction contained 3 bases not matched to a gene. CDR1 and CDR2 from the germline V gene are DFQATT and SNEGSKA (reference sequence). The CDR3 contains 13 residues. CDR3 nucleotide sequence: TGCAGTGCTTCGGGACAGGGGGGCACTGAAGCTTTCTTT. As protein: CSASGQGGTEAFF.

The chain recombines TRBV3-1 with TRBJ2-5, with 14 positions matching TRBD2. V trimming: 3 bases; J trimming: 4 bases; junction bases outside the gene matches: 1. CDR1 is LGHDT and CDR2 is YNNKEL in the germline V gene (reference sequence). This CDR3 spans 15 amino acids. CDR3: CASSQTSGRGETQYF. The CDR3 DNA sequence: TGTGCCAGCAGCCAGACTAGCGGGAGGGGAGAGACCCAGTACTTC.

V gene TRBV12-3 or TRBV12-4 combines with J gene TRBJ1-5; no firm D call. This CDR3 spans 13 amino acids. V lost 4 bases and J 3 bases, leaving 7 bases between the germline ends. The CDR3 is CASSSPHNQPQHF. The CDR3 DNA sequence: TGTGCCAGCAGTTCTCCCCACAATCAGCCCCAGCATTTT.

A single count supports this clonotype. This chain uses TRBV12-3 or TRBV12-4 with TRBJ2-2; no clear D. The CDR3 runs 13 residues. Trimming left V 3 bases short and J 5 bases short, with 7 bases between. The DNA for the CDR3 is TGTGCCAGCAGTTTCACCGAAACCGGGGAGCTGTTTTTT. It specifies CASSFTETGELFF.

V is TRBV5-8 and J is TRBJ2-7; D could derive from TRBD1 or TRBD2 (6 bases each). Trimming pared 7 bases from V and 7 bases from J, leaving 18 bases between. The CDR3 extends over 13 amino acids. Germline loops: CDR1 SGHTS, CDR2 YDEGEE. CDR3 loop: CASSQSGGGEQYF. The CDR3 bases are TGTGCCAGCTCCCAATCCGGGGGCGGGGAGCAGTACTTC.

This clonotype came up a few times. The chain couples TRBV12-3 or TRBV12-4 to TRBJ2-4, with D hard to call. This CDR3 spans 11 amino acids. V was cut by 0 bases and J by 8 bases, with 2 bases left in between. CDR3 sequence: CASSLADIQYF. The CDR3 DNA follows: TGTGCCAGCAGTTTAGCGGACATTCAGTACTTC.

The chain employs TRBV10-3 and TRBJ1-2, with D uncertain. The CDR3 is made up of 14 amino acids. Trimming left V 0 bases short and J 0 bases short, with 5 bases between. Germline V gene lookup returns CDR1 ENHRY and CDR2 SYGVKD. Written as DNA, the CDR3 is TGTGCCATCAGTGAGTCGTTGGCTAACTATGGCTACACCTTC. This translates into CAISESLANYGYTF.

The rearrangement uses TRBV5-6 and TRBJ2-1, with 9 bases that match TRBD2. Per germline, CDR1 SGHDT and CDR2 YYEEEE. V shed 6 bases, J shed 4 bases, and the junction held 11 bases outside the gene matches. The CDR3 extends over 16 amino acids. The CDR3 protein is CASIYSGSGSYNEQFF. CDR3 DNA sequence: TGTGCCAGCATATATAGCGGGAGTGGGTCTTACAATGAGCAGTTCTTC.

This clonotype appeared once. The chain combines TRBV29-1 with TRBJ2-6; no firm D call. The CDR3 extends over 13 amino acids. Germline CDR1 reads SQVTM; CDR2 reads ANQGSEA. Trimming removed 5 bases at V and 0 bases at J, with 5 bases between. The CDR3: CSVLSSGANVLTF. The CDR3 nucleotides read TGCAGCGTTCTCAGCTCTGGGGCCAACGTCCTGACTTTC.

V is TRBV12-5 and J is TRBJ1-2; TRBD1 might be the D (6 bases). Germline CDR1 LGHNT, CDR2 FRNRAP. The germline V and J ends were trimmed by 4 bases and 4 bases, with 22 bases remaining between them. CDR3 length equals 17 residues. The CDR3 is CASGSQFAGGRGYGYTF. DNA for the CDR3: TGTGCTAGTGGTTCCCAATTTGCGGGGGGCAGGGGCTATGGCTACACCTTC.

The chain carries TRBV27 and TRBJ2-5, with a weak D call TRBD2 (6 bases). CDR1 and CDR2 from the germline V gene are MNHEY and SMNVEV (reference sequence). V lost 5 bases to trimming and J lost 4 bases, with 20 bases between them. This CDR3 comprises 16 residues. In nucleotides, the CDR3 is TGTGCCAGCAGTCTTCATCCATTGGGGGGATCAGAGACCCAGTACTTC. It specifies CASSLHPLGGSETQYF.

This chain joins TRBV28 and TRBJ2-2; 10 nucleotides match TRBD1. The CDR3 is 16 residues long. V shed 5 bases, J shed 4 bases, and the junction held 7 bases outside the gene matches. The V gene's germline CDR1 is MDHEN and CDR2 SYDVKM. The CDR3, as DNA: TGTGCCAGCAGTCGACCGGGACAGGGGCTCACCGGGGAGCTGTTTTTT. Its protein is CASSRPGQGLTGELFF.

This clonotype was found once. The rearrangement joins TRBV3-1 to TRBJ2-1, with 10 bases matching TRBD2. Germline V CDR1 and CDR2: LGHDT, YNNKEL (reference sequence). The CDR3 contains 16 residues. Trimming cost V 0 bases and J 10 bases; bases outside gene matches: 9. CDR3 DNA sequence: TGTGCCAGCAGCCAAGATGCTAGCGGGAGTTTCCGGGAGCAGTTCTTC. Its protein is CASSQDASGSFREQFF.

The DNA of the CDR3 is TGCAGCGTTCTATGGTCAGGACCTAACACCGGGGAGCTGTTTTTT. Translation gives CSVLWSGPNTGELFF. This chain uses TRBV29-1 with TRBJ2-2; D not certain. With 5 bases removed from V and 2 bases from J, the gap between germline ends came to 15 bases. Germline V gene sequence: CDR1 SQVTM, CDR2 ANQGSEA. The CDR3 length is 15 residues.

The gene calls are TRBV3-1 and TRBJ2-3, with 7 bases matching TRBD2. The trim removed 1 base at V and 2 bases at J, leaving 3 bases unmatched. Germline values: CDR1 LGHDT, CDR2 YNNKEL (reference sequence). CDR3 size: 15 residues. The CDR3 DNA sequence: TGTGCCAGCAGCCAAGCGGGAGGTGACACAGATACGCAGTATTTT. Translated: CASSQAGGDTDTQYF.

The chain joins TRBV6-1 to TRBJ2-7, with 7 bases aligning to TRBD1. The V gene's germline CDR1 is MNHNS and CDR2 SASEGT. The CDR3 contains 15 residues. With 7 bases clipped from V and 3 bases from J, the junction kept 12 bases outside the gene matches. CDR3 sequence: CASTIEGQHFYEQYF. The CDR3 DNA reads TGTGCCAGCACAATAGAGGGACAGCACTTCTACGAGCAGTACTTC.

The chain combines TRBV6-6 with TRBJ1-3; D unresolved. Per the germline V gene, CDR1 is MNHNY and CDR2 is SVGAGI (reference sequence). This CDR3 comprises 14 residues. V was pared by 4 bases and J by 0 bases, with 7 bases between. CDR3 sequence reads: CASSSRASGNTIYF. The CDR3 DNA sequence: TGTGCCAGCAGTTCGAGGGCCTCTGGAAACACCATATATTTT.